This T cell receptor beta chain was sequenced for a study of regulatory T cells in long-lasting Graves disease. Described time point: newly diagnosed GD, antithyroid drugs for less than 3 months. The TCR library used RNA extracted from PBMCs. This clonotype was seen repeatedly, ten times or more. Assembly of TCR beta libraries relied on iRepertoire HTBI primers together with Arm-PCR of CDR3 regions. TCRdb used MiXCR to reprocess the multiplex PCR reads, holding one entry per CDR3 protein. The sample shows some 450,000 distinct CDR3 sequences, 16% of them seen only once. CDR1 and CDR2 (germline): DFQATT, SNEGSKA (reference sequence). V shed 3 bases and J shed 5 bases, with 14 bases lying between them. This CDR3 region has 13 residues. The data also belong to a second study, concerning T cells in Graves' hyperthyroidism and ophthalmopathy.

Sequencing was performed on peripheral blood mononuclear cells (PBMCs), taken at new diagnosis, from a patient treated with antithyroid drugs. This clonotype was sampled from a woman aged 30 to 39 with Graves disease. The chain is built from TRBV20-1 and TRBJ2-7, with a weak D call TRBD1 (5 bases). Written as DNA, the CDR3 is TGCAGTGCTAGGATTCCAGGGCCTGACGAGCAGTACTTC. The encoded protein is CSARIPGPDEQYF.